This T cell receptor (beta chain) was captured in a study of human T cells and chemical hapten exposure (dated by TCRdb to the early 2020s). For the study in its entirety: For sensitization, 2% DPC in acetone was applied to a roughly 2 cm by roughly 2 cm area of upper inner arm skin. Patients additionally received weekly therapeutic DPC doses to the scalp throughout the roughly 25-week study period. Patch tests used Finn chambers with 0.01% DPC on the upper back, scored after 6 days by International Contact Dermatitis Research Group standards. Most of the patients in the cohort were female, and the cohort covered alopecia areata with under or over 50% scalp involvement, alopecia totalis and alopecia universalis. Libraries were pooled for sequencing, and variation in per-sample TCR yields was attributed mainly to small differences in library volumes within the pool. This study followed changes in the peripheral blood TCR repertoire in vivo during primary and secondary sensitization of alopecia patients to the hapten diphenylcyclopropenone (DPC). Blood was sampled from patients pre-sensitization (week 0) and at 2, 6 and about 24 weeks after DPC sensitization. Blood for TCR sequencing was provided by twenty-nine alopecia patients at one to four time points (pre-sensitization, 2, 6 and 24 weeks). The full study reports these points: Expanded TCRs formed significantly more large CDR3 similarity clusters than pre-sensitization or healthy control sets, consistent with antigen-driven responses. Repeated subsampling changed both the strength of the expansion versus patch-test correlation and the threshold at which the correlation became significant. Because all patients had alopecia, a presumed autoimmune disease, the immune response of the patients might differ from that of healthy individuals. The number of PT1 expanded TCRs positively correlated with patch test score, significant at thresholds 8, 16 and 32 but not 4. DPC sensitization did not change how many TCRs were above 1 in 1000 frequency, and no evidence was found of alterations in global repertoire structure.

The germline V gene (reference sequence) provides CDR1 SEHNR and CDR2 FQNEAQ. The CDR3, cysteine through phenylalanine, is 14 amino acids long. Only CDR3 DNA remains: 42 bases, in frame from the first base. V is pared back by 1 base and J by 3 bases, with 10 bases lying between the germline termini. Comments on this clonotype: Its antigen is not yet known. There are no base qualities to consult, and no much larger clone falls within one base.

Library generation was performed with RACE. For sequencing, a NextSeq 500 was employed. During library preparation, unique molecular identifiers were attached to individual cDNA molecules so that TCRs could be counted in a quantitative, reproducible way. From each blood RNA sample, both TCR alpha and TCR beta chains were sequenced. As for the original processing: A median of about 100,000 TCRs per sample was observed, with a range of about 20,000 to 750,000. V, J and CDR3 annotation of the TCR reads was carried out using the Decombinator software suite. For PS versus PT1 abundance plots, all samples were subsampled to the same number of TCRs (28,000). TCRs were defined as expanded if absent before sensitization and observed at least eight times at the 2-week time point. TCRdb redid the processing of the public reads, applying fastp at Q25 and MiXCR, and retained in-frame beta chains. Identical CDR3 protein sequences are pooled into one entry, listed with their most common genes and DNA. None of the V and J calls come from the authors' own analysis; TCRdb made them. This sample has roughly 100,000 distinct CDR3 sequences in its table, and 11% of those were observed once. The ten largest account for around 3.3% of the sample.

The sample's time point label, in plain terms: pre-sensitization, week 0. The sample's treatment or condition, from its label and the paper: therapeutic diphenylcyclopropenone sensitization with weekly scalp DPC. At each patch-test visit, blood was drawn before the patch test was applied. Patients were considered eligible if aged 18 to 70, diagnosed with alopecia and deemed suitable for DPC therapy, and patients were excluded if pregnant. Total RNA was isolated from unfractionated whole blood collected in Tempus Blood RNA tubes. The receptor was isolated from a woman aged 60-75 years with alopecia areata. Some clones in this sample may be carry-over from other donors' samples. Specimen: whole blood, collected in connection with sensitization to the hapten diphenylcyclopropenone (DPC). The chain is assembled from TRBV7-9 and TRBJ2-7; the D gene cannot be resolved reliably. The CDR3 region: CASSLEYPSYEQYF. The nucleotide sequence is given as TGTGCCAGCAGCTTAGAATATCCCAGCTACGAGCAGTACTTC.